Described below is a single T cell receptor (beta chain) sequence and its context. MiXCR, run by TCRdb on the 5' RACE reads, gives a single entry per CDR3 protein. The data hold about 27,000 distinct CDR3 sequences, with 2.9% observed a single time. The germline gives CDR1 SEHNR, CDR2 FQNEAQ (reference sequence). Trimming stripped 5 bases from V and 4 bases from J, with 14 bases between. The CDR3 length is 14 residues. This record comes from a study of early T cells in non-severe SARS-CoV-2 infection. Material: whole blood. The sequence came from an adult who was a healthcare worker with PCR-confirmed SARS-CoV-2 infection or an uninfected control (not recorded which). V gene TRBV7-9 combines with J gene TRBJ2-5; D not certain. CDR3 residues: CASSHSPLGETQYF. The CDR3 DNA follows: TGTGCCAGCAGCCATTCTCCTCTGGGAGAGACCCAGTACTTC.